This is a list of T cell receptor beta chains from one sample in a study of breast tumors, draining lymph nodes, adjacent tissues. TCRdb ran MiXCR on the multiplex PCR reads and lists one entry per CDR3 protein. The repertoire holds about 31,000 distinct CDR3 sequences, with 63% as singletons. The sequenced sample was breast tumor tissue. The receptor set was obtained from a female donor with breast cancer. Some clones in this sample may be carry-over from other donors' samples. Each CDR3 is given with its conserved first and last residue. Fields, in order: CDR3 DNA, CDR3 protein, clone size, V gene, D gene, J gene. The D gene is left open where the match is weak. Only some rows state a clone size, as once, few, many or a class for expanded clones.

CDR3nt: TGCAGTGCTAGAGGCACAGAGAACACTGAAGCTTTCTTT
CDR3aa: CSARGTENTEAFF
abundance: .
v_gene: TRBV20-1
d_gene: .
j_gene: TRBJ1-1

CDR3nt: TGTGCCAGCAGCCAGGGTAGGGGGAATGAAAAACTGTTTTTT
CDR3aa: CASSQGRGNEKLFF
abundance: many
v_gene: TRBV5-8
d_gene: .
j_gene: TRBJ1-4

CDR3nt: TGTGCCAGCGGCCGCCCGGACAGGGACAATCAGCCCCAGCATTTT
CDR3aa: CASGRPDRDNQPQHF
abundance: .
v_gene: TRBV7-2
d_gene: TRBD1
j_gene: TRBJ1-5

CDR3nt: TGCAGTGCTCAGTGGTGGCGCTCCTACAATGAGCAGTTCTTC
CDR3aa: CSAQWWRSYNEQFF
abundance: .
v_gene: TRBV20-1
d_gene: .
j_gene: TRBJ2-1

CDR3nt: TGTGCCAGCAGTTATACAGCGGGGGCCACAGATACGCAGTATTTT
CDR3aa: CASSYTAGATDTQYF
abundance: .
v_gene: TRBV6-6
d_gene: TRBD2
j_gene: TRBJ2-3

CDR3nt: TGTGCCAGCAGCGTAGAAGGACAGGGGGCCACCGGGGAGCTGTTTTTT
CDR3aa: CASSVEGQGATGELFF
abundance: many
v_gene: TRBV9
d_gene: TRBD1
j_gene: TRBJ2-2

CDR3nt: TGTGCCAGCAGTTTATCCCCGGGAGGAAATTCACCCCTCCACTTT
CDR3aa: CASSLSPGGNSPLHF
abundance: .
v_gene: TRBV27
d_gene: .
j_gene: TRBJ1-6

CDR3nt: TGTGCCAGCAGCGTAGTTAGCGGGGGGGCCAATGAGCAGTTCTTC
CDR3aa: CASSVVSGGANEQFF
abundance: .
v_gene: TRBV9
d_gene: TRBD2
j_gene: TRBJ2-1

CDR3nt: TGTGCCAGCAGCTTGACTAGCGGGCAAGAGACCCAGTACTTC
CDR3aa: CASSLTSGQETQYF
abundance: .
v_gene: TRBV7-2
d_gene: TRBD2
j_gene: TRBJ2-5

CDR3nt: TGTGCCAGCAGCTTAGGGGGTCTGGGTTCACCCCTCCACTTT
CDR3aa: CASSLGGLGSPLHF
abundance: medium-sized
v_gene: TRBV7-3
d_gene: .
j_gene: TRBJ1-6

CDR3nt: TGTGCCAGCAGCGTATCAGAGGCAGATACGCAGTATTTT
CDR3aa: CASSVSEADTQYF
abundance: .
v_gene: TRBV9
d_gene: .
j_gene: TRBJ2-3

CDR3nt: TGCAGTGCTAGATGGCTAGCGGGGACAGATACGCAGTATTTT
CDR3aa: CSARWLAGTDTQYF
abundance: .
v_gene: TRBV20-1
d_gene: TRBD2
j_gene: TRBJ2-3

CDR3nt: TGCAGTGCTAGAGTCAGTGCGACTAGCGGGAGGGTGAATGAGCAGTTCTTC
CDR3aa: CSARVSATSGRVNEQFF
abundance: .
v_gene: TRBV20-1
d_gene: TRBD2
j_gene: TRBJ2-1

CDR3nt: TGTGCCAGCAGCTCGACTAGCGGGGGTCCTCTTGGGACCCAGTACTTC
CDR3aa: CASSSTSGGPLGTQYF
abundance: .
v_gene: TRBV7-3
d_gene: TRBD2
j_gene: TRBJ2-5